The source of this T cell receptor (beta chain) is a study of blood T cell repertoires in COVID-19. Study-level information: Spain, Italy and the United States supplied samples that represented acute and convalescent COVID-19. PBMCs, B-cell-depleted T cells, or T cells were the source of the cDNA or gDNA that made up the material.

Germline V gene lookup returns CDR1 MDHEN and CDR2 SYDVKM. Trimming removed 8 bases at V and 2 bases at J, with 18 bases between. The CDR3 runs 15 residues. The assay was immunoSEQ multiplex PCR, and TCRdb's table has in-frame clones only and misses some. This sample has approximately 210,000 clones, with about 90% found just once. What was sequenced was peripheral blood. The source of this sequence is a young man with acute or convalescent COVID-19. The chain is built from TRBV28 and TRBJ1-2, with TRBD1 as a possible D gene (6 bases). The DNA for the CDR3 is TGTGCCAGCGGGTCCTTTCGGGGGGCAAACTATGGCTACACCTTC. This translates into CASGSFRGANYGYTF.